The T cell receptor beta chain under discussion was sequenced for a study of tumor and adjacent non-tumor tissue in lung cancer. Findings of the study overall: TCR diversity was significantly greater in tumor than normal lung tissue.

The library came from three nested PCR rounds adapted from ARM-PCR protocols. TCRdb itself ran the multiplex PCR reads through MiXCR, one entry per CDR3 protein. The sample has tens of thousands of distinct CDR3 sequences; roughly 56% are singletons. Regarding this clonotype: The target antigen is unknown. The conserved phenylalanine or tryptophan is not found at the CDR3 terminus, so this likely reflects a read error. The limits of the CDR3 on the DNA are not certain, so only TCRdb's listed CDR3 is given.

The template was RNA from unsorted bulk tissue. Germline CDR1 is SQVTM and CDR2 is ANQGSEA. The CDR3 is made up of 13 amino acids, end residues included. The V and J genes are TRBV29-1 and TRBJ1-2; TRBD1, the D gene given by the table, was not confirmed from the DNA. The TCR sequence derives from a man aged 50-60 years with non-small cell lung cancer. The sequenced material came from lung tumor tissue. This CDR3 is CSVEAGQDLGYAL.